The 31 T cell receptor beta chains presented below share a single source sample, sequenced in a study of shared clonotypes between healthy human individuals. Assay: immunoSEQ multiplex PCR; the TCRdb copy retains only in-frame clones and omits some. The sample lists about 640,000 clones, 60% to 80% occurring once. The specimen was memory CD4+ T cells sorted from blood. Subset in this sample: CD45RA-negative fraction. The receptors derive from a woman aged 25 to 39 in good health.

CDR3 bases: TGTGCCAGCAGTCCACAGGGGGCTGGGGGCTACACCTTC. This gives the protein CASSPQGAGGYTF. The rearrangement joins TRBV6-6 to TRBJ1-2; 9 bases match TRBD1. The CDR3 is 13 residues long. Germline trimming cut 5 bases from V and 8 bases from J; bases unmatched to any gene: 6. The germline gives CDR1 MNHNY, CDR2 SVGAGI (reference sequence).

This chain uses TRBV5-4 with TRBJ2-1; 13 nucleotides match TRBD2. J gave up 10 bases and V 0 bases, and 10 bases lay outside the gene matches. CDR3 length: 17 residues. Germline loops: CDR1 SGHNT, CDR2 YYREEE (reference sequence). CDR3 protein: CASSLAVGGLAGREQFF. The DNA for the CDR3 is TGTGCCAGCAGCTTGGCCGTGGGGGGACTAGCGGGACGGGAGCAGTTCTTC. The variable domain in full, with the rest retrieved from reference TRBV5-4 and TRBJ2-1, is ETGVTQSPTHLIKTRGQQVTLRCSSQSGHNTVSWYQQALGQGPQFIFQYYREEENGRGNFPPRFSGLQFPNYSSELNVNALELDDSALYLCASSLAVGGLAGREQFFGPGTRLTVL.

Notes on this clone: Other DNA sequences of this sample code for an identical CDR3. J is TRBJ1-2 and V is TRBV27; 9 bases line up with TRBD1. The length of the CDR3 is 14 residues. V lost 5 bases, J lost 2 bases, and 3 bases stayed unmatched. CDR1 and CDR2 (germline): MNHEY, SMNVEV (reference sequence). Here the CDR3 DNA reads TGTGCCAGCAGTCCCGGGACAGGGAACTATGGCTACACCTTC. This sequence encodes CASSPGTGNYGYTF.

This chain links TRBV19 with TRBJ1-2; 7 bases are a match to TRBD1. In germline, CDR1 is LNHDA, CDR2 SQIVND (reference sequence). This CDR3 is 12 amino acids long. Losses at the gene ends were 7 bases for V and 6 bases for J; bases not matched to a gene: 5. CDR3 sequence (DNA): TGTGCCAGTATTGGGGGACAGAATGGCTACACCTTC. Residues: CASIGGQNGYTF.

The sample holds many counts of this clone. The gene calls are TRBV30 and TRBJ2-5; 7 bases agree with TRBD2. The V and J ends lost 4 bases and 6 bases, in that order; junction bases with no gene match: 5. The CDR3 has 12 amino acids. Germline V gene data show CDR1 as GTSNPN and CDR2 as SVGIG (reference sequence). CDR3 in amino acids: CAWNGRSKTQYF. The CDR3 bases are TGTGCCTGGAACGGGAGGTCGAAGACCCAGTACTTC.

The chain employs TRBV6-1 and TRBJ2-5, with D unresolved. The CDR3 is 13 amino acids. The germline CDR1 and CDR2 sequences are MNHNS and SASEGT. Trimming pared 3 bases from V and 6 bases from J, leaving 11 bases between. The CDR3: CASSDPGAKTQYF. The CDR3 nucleotides are TGTGCCAGCAGTGATCCGGGTGCGAAGACCCAGTACTTC.

The V gene is TRBV28, the J gene TRBJ2-1, with D maybe TRBD2 (6 bases). Germline V lookup: CDR1 MDHEN, CDR2 SYDVKM. Trimming shortened V by 5 bases and J by 6 bases, and 17 bases separated the two germline ends. The CDR3 contains 15 residues. This CDR3 reads CASSPPRGWGNEQFF. DNA of the CDR3: TGTGCCAGCAGTCCCCCCCGGGGGTGGGGCAATGAGCAGTTCTTC.

This chain connects TRBV7-9 to TRBJ1-4, with 7 bases aligning to TRBD1. Trimming removed 5 bases from V and 4 bases from J; junction bases left unmatched: 4. The V gene's germline CDR1 is SEHNR and CDR2 FQNEAQ (reference sequence). CDR3 size: 14 residues. The CDR3 DNA reads as TGTGCCAGCAGCCAAAGACAGGGTAATGAAAAACTGTTTTTT. Its protein is CASSQRQGNEKLFF. The entire variable domain, with the rest obtained from reference TRBV7-9 and TRBJ1-4, is as follows: DTGVSQNPRHKITKRGQNVTFRCDPISEHNRLYWYRQTLGQGPEFLTYFQNEAQLEKSRLLSDRFSAERPKGSFSTLEIQRTEQGDSAMYLCASSQRQGNEKLFFGSGTQLSVL.

The J gene is TRBJ2-7, the V gene TRBV4-2; 7 bases agree with TRBD2. The CDR3 totals 18 residues. CDR1 LGHNA and CDR2 YNFKEQ come from the germline V gene. V trimming: 0 bases; J trimming: 2 bases; junction bases outside the gene matches: 13. The CDR3 loop is CASSQDPPWGGVPYEQYF. CDR3 DNA sequence: TGTGCCAGCAGCCAAGACCCCCCCTGGGGGGGAGTGCCCTACGAGCAGTACTTC.

Relative to its sample, this clone is medium-sized. The chain uses TRBV7-2 and TRBJ1-5; TRBD1 agrees at 8 bases. V shed 1 base and J 6 bases; nucleotides not matched to a gene: 11. Germline CDR1 is SGHTA and CDR2 is FQGNSA. The CDR3 is 17 residues long. The DNA of the CDR3 is TGTGCCAGCAGCTTAGTGAGCCGGCAGGGGGCGGGTCAGCCCCAGCATTTT. Its protein is CASSLVSRQGAGQPQHF.

The chain is built from TRBV28 and TRBJ1-2, with no clear D. Germline-derived CDR1 and CDR2 are MDHEN and SYDVKM. Trimming cost V 2 bases and J 7 bases, with 8 bases left between them. The length of the CDR3 is 12 residues. CDR3: CASSLGPVGYTF. The DNA of the CDR3 is TGTGCCAGCAGTTTAGGCCCCGTTGGCTACACCTTC.

The rearrangement joins TRBV6-5 to TRBJ1-5, with TRBD1 matching 7 bases. The CDR3 is 15 residues long. The germline CDR1 and CDR2 sequences are MNHEY and SVGAGI. The V and J ends lost 2 bases and 7 bases, in that order; junction bases with no gene match: 8. CDR3 DNA: TGTGCCAGCAGTTACGACAACAGGGGTTCGCAGCCCCAGCATTTT. Protein: CASSYDNRGSQPQHF.

On this clone itself: A junction end diverges from the germline sequence, so it may reflect a read error. This chain joins TRBV5-4 and TRBJ1-3, with a tentative D call TRBD1 (6 bases). The CDR3 has 12 amino acids. Germline V gene lookup returns CDR1 SGHNT and CDR2 YYREEE (reference sequence). The CDR3 coding sequence is TGCGCCACCAAGGACAGTGGAAACACCATATATTTT. Translation: CATKDSGNTIYF.

This chain uses TRBV6-1 with TRBJ1-1; TRBD1 agrees at 9 bases. This CDR3 region has 15 residues. CDR1 MNHNS and CDR2 SASEGT come from the germline V gene. J lost 4 bases, V lost 8 bases, and 11 bases had no gene match. The chain's CDR3 is CASEPGQGDFTEAFF. The CDR3 nucleotides read TGTGCCAGCGAACCGGGACAGGGCGATTTCACTGAAGCTTTCTTT.

The CDR3 sequence is CASSTSRGELFF. The CDR3 region has the DNA TGTGCCAGCAGCACTAGCCGCGGGGAGCTGTTTTTT. The J gene is TRBJ2-2, the V gene TRBV7-3, with D possibly being TRBD2 (6 bases). The CDR3 totals 12 residues. V dropped 5 bases and J dropped 7 bases, with 8 bases sitting between them. CDR1 SGHTA and CDR2 FQGTGA come from the germline V gene. The full variable domain, completed using reference TRBV7-3 and TRBJ2-2, is GAGVSQTPSNKVTEKGKYVELRCDPISGHTALYWYRQSLGQGPEFLIYFQGTGAADDSGLPNDRFFAVRPEGSVSTLKIQRTERGDSAVYLCASSTSRGELFFGEGSRLTVL.

The chain uses TRBV10-3 and TRBJ2-5; 7 bases map to TRBD2. Germline lookup yields CDR1 ENHRY and CDR2 SYGVKD. The J segment lost 1 base and the V segment lost 2 bases, leaving 1 base of the junction unmatched. The CDR3 length is 14 residues. The CDR3 region has the DNA TGTGCCATCAGTGAGACGGGGGGCCAAGAGACCCAGTACTTC. Translating it yields CAISETGGQETQYF.

The chain couples TRBV6-6 to TRBJ1-5; 11 nucleotides line up with TRBD1. The CDR3 runs to 16 residues. Per the germline V gene, CDR1 is MNHNY and CDR2 is SVGAGI (reference sequence). The V and J ends lost 7 bases and 4 bases, in that order; junction bases with no gene match: 9. CDR3 amino acids: CASTLGQGARNQPQHF. DNA for the CDR3: TGTGCCAGCACCTTAGGACAGGGGGCACGGAATCAGCCCCAGCATTTT.

CDR3 loop: CASSEQGDYGYTF. The CDR3 nucleotides read TGTGCCAGCAGCGAACAGGGCGACTATGGCTACACCTTC. The rearrangement links TRBV7-3 to TRBJ1-2, with D possibly being TRBD1 (6 bases). This CDR3 contains 13 residues. Between the trimmed V and J ends, which lost 5 bases and 3 bases, there was a span of 10 bases. Germline values: CDR1 SGHTA, CDR2 FQGTGA. The full variable domain, its missing parts supplied by reference TRBV7-3 and TRBJ1-2, is GAGVSQTPSNKVTEKGKYVELRCDPISGHTALYWYRQSLGQGPEFLIYFQGTGAADDSGLPNDRFFAVRPEGSVSTLKIQRTERGDSAVYLCASSEQGDYGYTFGSGTRLTVV.

V is TRBV10-1 and J is TRBJ1-1; the D gene is possibly TRBD1 (5 bases). Germline V lookup: CDR1 WNHNN, CDR2 SYGVQD (reference sequence). The V end lost 3 bases, the J end lost 1 base, and 24 bases lay between the germline ends. The length of the CDR3 is 19 residues. CDR3 sequence (DNA): TGCGCCAGCAGTGACCACCGGGGCAACAGTATCAGGCCGAACACTGAAGCTTTCTTT. Its protein is CASSDHRGNSIRPNTEAFF.

This rearrangement joins TRBV18 to TRBJ2-5; 8 positions agree with TRBD2. There are 15 residues in the CDR3. Unmatched junction bases numbered 7, after V lost 3 bases and J lost 4 bases. Germline loops: CDR1 KGHSH, CDR2 LQKENI. The CDR3 reads CASSPTSGSAETQYF. The CDR3 nucleotides are TGTGCCAGCTCACCTACCAGCGGGAGTGCAGAGACCCAGTACTTC. Full variable domain (missing parts from reference TRBV18 and TRBJ2-5): NAGVMQNPRHLVRRRGQEARLRCSPMKGHSHVYWYRQLPEEGLKFMVYLQKENIIDESGMPKERFSAEFPKEGPSILRIQQVVRGDSAAYFCASSPTSGSAETQYFGPGTRLLVL.

CDR3 region: CAGRGTVTYEQYF. As DNA, the CDR3 is TGTGCCGGAAGGGGGACAGTCACCTACGAGCAGTACTTC. The chain is built from TRBV6-1 and TRBJ2-7, with 7 bases identical to TRBD1. Germline V gene lookup returns CDR1 MNHNS and CDR2 SASEGT. The CDR3 runs to 13 residues. Trimming removed 11 bases from V and 2 bases from J; junction bases left unmatched: 9.

The chain has TRBV7-6 and TRBJ1-3; D is possibly TRBD1 (5 bases). Germline V gene sequence: CDR1 SGHVS, CDR2 FNYEAQ. V was trimmed by 1 base and J by 0 bases, leaving 10 bases between them. The CDR3 contains 16 residues. In nucleotides, the CDR3 is TGTGCCAGCAGCTTAGAAGCAGGGACCTCTGGAAACACCATATATTTT. Amino acid sequence: CASSLEAGTSGNTIYF.

A remark on this clone: Different DNA sequences within this sample yield the same CDR3. This rearrangement joins TRBV29-1 to TRBJ2-5; D gene ambiguous. The tail of the sequence fits TRBJ2-7 better, so the J call may be wrong. Germline assignment: CDR1 SQVTM and CDR2 ANQGSEA. The CDR3 contains 12 residues. CDR3 nucleotides: TGCAGCGTGGCGGTGAGCTCCTACGAGCAGTACTTC. Translated: CSVAVSSYEQYF.

The V gene is TRBV7-2, the J gene TRBJ2-7; 7 nucleotides line up with TRBD2. The V and J ends lost 5 bases and 2 bases, in that order; junction bases with no gene match: 6. The CDR3 is 14 amino acids. Per the germline V gene, CDR1 is SGHTA and CDR2 is FQGNSA. CDR3 amino acids: CASSPLGGAYEQYF. As DNA, the CDR3 is TGTGCCAGCAGCCCCCTGGGGGGGGCCTACGAGCAGTACTTC.

The chain joins TRBV11-2 to TRBJ2-1, with 9 nucleotides matching TRBD2. With 5 bases clipped from V and 8 bases from J, the junction kept 7 bases outside the gene matches. Germline-derived CDR1 and CDR2 are SGHAT and FQNNGV. This CDR3 has 14 residues. Here the CDR3 reads CASSRTGLAYEQFF. CDR3 sequence (DNA): TGTGCCAGCAGCCGAACGGGACTAGCTTATGAGCAGTTCTTC.

Ten or more counts support this clone. The chain links TRBV18 to TRBJ1-1; perhaps TRBD1 as D (5 bases). The CDR3 loop spans 13 amino acids. V lost 6 bases, J lost 6 bases, and 14 bases lay in between. The germline CDR1 and CDR2 sequences are KGHSH and LQKENI. The DNA for the CDR3 is TGTGCCAGCTCCATCGACAGCCCTGCTGAAGCTTTCTTT. This gives the protein CASSIDSPAEAFF.

J is TRBJ1-1 and V is TRBV28, with TRBD1 matching over 10 bases. CDR1 is MDHEN and CDR2 is SYDVKM in the germline V gene. The CDR3 consists of 13 residues. V lost 5 bases to trimming and J lost 11 bases; unmatched junction nucleotides: 8. This chain's CDR3 is CASSLDRGRLAFF. The CDR3 region has the DNA TGTGCCAGCAGTCTAGACAGGGGGCGGTTGGCTTTCTTT.

V and J are TRBV10-3 and TRBJ2-5; no reliable D call. V lost 4 bases to trimming and J lost 4 bases, with 4 bases between them. Germline V CDR1 and CDR2: ENHRY, SYGVKD. The CDR3 sequence is 11 residues long. CDR3 residues: CAISASETQYF. DNA for the CDR3: TGTGCCATCAGTGCCTCAGAGACCCAGTACTTC.

This chain joins TRBV7-8 and TRBJ1-3, with D perhaps matching TRBD1 (6 bases). The CDR3 runs to 15 residues. Germline V gene data show CDR1 as SGHVS and CDR2 as FQNEAQ. Trimming took off 6 bases at V and 0 bases at J, with 12 bases between the two ends. The CDR3 region has the DNA TGTGCCAGCAGTCGGGGGGCCGACTCTGGAAACACCATATATTTT. Amino acids: CASSRGADSGNTIYF. The whole variable domain, remainder taken from reference TRBV7-8 and TRBJ1-3, is GAGVSQSPRYKVAKRGQDVALRCDPISGHVSLFWYQQALGQGPEFLTYFQNEAQLDKSGLPSDRFFAERPEGSVSTLKIQRTQQEDSAVYLCASSRGADSGNTIYFGEGSWLTVV.

The J gene is TRBJ2-3, the V gene TRBV11-3, with D unclear. From germline, CDR1 is SGHNT and CDR2 YENEEA. The V and J ends lost 2 bases and 3 bases respectively, with 9 bases between them. This CDR3 has 14 residues. CDR3 amino acids: CASSLHGSTDTQYF. In DNA form, the CDR3 reads TGTGCCAGCAGCTTACACGGCAGTACAGATACGCAGTATTTT.

The genes are TRBV19 and TRBJ1-1; 8 nucleotides align to TRBD1. CDR1 is LNHDA and CDR2 is SQIVND in the germline V gene (reference sequence). The CDR3 is made up of 11 amino acids. The ends lost 9 bases at V and 11 bases at J; junction bases unmatched: 8. The CDR3 loop is CASRIRDRAFF. In DNA, the CDR3 is TGTGCCAGCAGAATCCGGGACAGGGCTTTCTTT. Variable domain in full (rest from reference TRBV19 and TRBJ1-1): DGGITQSPKYLFRKEGQNVTLSCEQNLNHDAMYWYRQDPGQGLRLIYYSQIVNDFQKGDIAEGYSVSREKKESFPLTVTSAQKNPTAFYLCASRIRDRAFFGQGTRLTVV.